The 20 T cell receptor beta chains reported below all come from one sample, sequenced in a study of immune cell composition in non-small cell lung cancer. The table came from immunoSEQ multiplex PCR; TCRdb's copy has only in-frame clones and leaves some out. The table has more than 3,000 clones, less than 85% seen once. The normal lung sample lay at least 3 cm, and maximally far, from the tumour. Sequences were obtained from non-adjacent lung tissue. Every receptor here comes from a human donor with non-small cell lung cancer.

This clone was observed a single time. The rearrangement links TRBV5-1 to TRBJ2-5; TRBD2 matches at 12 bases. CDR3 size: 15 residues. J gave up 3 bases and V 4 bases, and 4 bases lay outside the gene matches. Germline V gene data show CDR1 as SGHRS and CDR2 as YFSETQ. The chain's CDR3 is CASSRWTSGKETQYF. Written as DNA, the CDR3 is TGCGCCAGCAGCAGATGGACTAGCGGGAAAGAGACCCAGTACTTC.

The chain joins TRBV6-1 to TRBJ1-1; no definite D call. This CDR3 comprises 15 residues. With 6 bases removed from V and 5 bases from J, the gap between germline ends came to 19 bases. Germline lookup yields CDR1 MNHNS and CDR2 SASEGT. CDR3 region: CASSQRGGLGTEAFF. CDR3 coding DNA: TGTGCCAGCAGCCAACGGGGTGGGTTGGGGACTGAAGCTTTCTTT.

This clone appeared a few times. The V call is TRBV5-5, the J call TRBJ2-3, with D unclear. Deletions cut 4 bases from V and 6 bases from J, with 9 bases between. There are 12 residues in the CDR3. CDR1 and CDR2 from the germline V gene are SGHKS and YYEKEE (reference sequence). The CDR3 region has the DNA TGTGCCAGCAGCCTCTGGAGTGATACGCAGTATTTT. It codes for CASSLWSDTQYF.

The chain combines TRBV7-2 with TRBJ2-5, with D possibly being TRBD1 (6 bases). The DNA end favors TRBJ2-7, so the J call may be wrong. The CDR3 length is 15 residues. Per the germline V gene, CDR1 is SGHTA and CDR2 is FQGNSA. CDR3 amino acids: CASSPRRTASYEQYF. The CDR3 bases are TGTGCCAGCAGCCCCCGCCGGACAGCTTCCTACGAGCAGTACTTC.

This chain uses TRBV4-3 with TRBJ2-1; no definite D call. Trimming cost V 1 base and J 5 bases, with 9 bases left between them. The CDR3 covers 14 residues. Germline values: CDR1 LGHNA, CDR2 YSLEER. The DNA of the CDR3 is TGCGCCAGCAGCCAAGTCAACCCTAACAATGAGCAGTTCTTC. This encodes CASSQVNPNNEQFF.

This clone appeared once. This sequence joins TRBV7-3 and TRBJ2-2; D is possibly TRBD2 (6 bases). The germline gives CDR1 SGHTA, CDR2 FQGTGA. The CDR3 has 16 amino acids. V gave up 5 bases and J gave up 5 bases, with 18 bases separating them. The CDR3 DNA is TGTGCCAGCAGCCCCCGGAGGGCAGAAGAGACCGGGGAGCTGTTTTTT. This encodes CASSPRRAEETGELFF.

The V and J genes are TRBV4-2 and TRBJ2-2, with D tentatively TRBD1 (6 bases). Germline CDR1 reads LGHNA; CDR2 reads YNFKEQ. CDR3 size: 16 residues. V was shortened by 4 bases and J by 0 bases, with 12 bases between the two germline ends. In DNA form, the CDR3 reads TGTGCCAGCAGCCGTGGACAGACCTCGAACACCGGGGAGCTGTTTTTT. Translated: CASSRGQTSNTGELFF.

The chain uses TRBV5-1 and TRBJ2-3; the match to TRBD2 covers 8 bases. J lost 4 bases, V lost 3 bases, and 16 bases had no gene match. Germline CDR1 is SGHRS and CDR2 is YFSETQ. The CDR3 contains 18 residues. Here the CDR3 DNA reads TGCGCCAGCAGCTCTCGAGGCCGGGGAGCGGGAGTTGCAGATACGCAGTATTTT. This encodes CASSSRGRGAGVADTQYF.

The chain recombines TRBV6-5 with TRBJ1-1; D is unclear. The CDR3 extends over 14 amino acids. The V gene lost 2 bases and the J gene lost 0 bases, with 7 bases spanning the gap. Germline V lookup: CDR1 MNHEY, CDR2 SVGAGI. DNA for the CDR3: TGTGCCAGCAGTTACACAGAAATGAACACTGAAGCTTTCTTT. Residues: CASSYTEMNTEAFF.

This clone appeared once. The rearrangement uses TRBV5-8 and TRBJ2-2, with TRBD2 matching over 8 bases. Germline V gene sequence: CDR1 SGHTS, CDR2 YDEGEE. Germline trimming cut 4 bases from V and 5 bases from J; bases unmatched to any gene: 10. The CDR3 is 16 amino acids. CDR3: CASSRLSGGPTGELFF. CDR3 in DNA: TGTGCCAGCAGCCGCCTATCGGGGGGGCCTACCGGGGAGCTGTTTTTT. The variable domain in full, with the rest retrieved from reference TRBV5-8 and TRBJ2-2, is EAGVTQSPTHLIKTRGQQATLRCSPISGHTSVYWYQQALGLGLQFLLWYDEGEERNRGNFPPRFSGRQFPNYSSELNVNALELEDSALYLCASSRLSGGPTGELFFGEGSRLTVL.

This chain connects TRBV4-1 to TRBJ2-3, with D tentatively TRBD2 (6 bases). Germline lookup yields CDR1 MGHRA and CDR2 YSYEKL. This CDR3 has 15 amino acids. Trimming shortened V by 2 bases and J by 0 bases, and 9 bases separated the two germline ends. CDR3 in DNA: TGCGCCAGCAGCCAATTTAGCGGAAGCACAGATACGCAGTATTTT. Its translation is CASSQFSGSTDTQYF.

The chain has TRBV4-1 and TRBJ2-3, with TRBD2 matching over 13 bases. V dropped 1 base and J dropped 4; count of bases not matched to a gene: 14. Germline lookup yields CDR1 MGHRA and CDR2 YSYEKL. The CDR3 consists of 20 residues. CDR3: CASSQAGLAGAPRPSDTQYF. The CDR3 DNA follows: TGCGCCAGCAGCCAAGCTGGACTAGCGGGAGCACCCCGCCCCTCAGATACGCAGTATTTT.

CDR3 sequence reads: CASSRGQTSNTGELFF. CDR3 bases: TGTGCCAGCAGCCGTGGACAGACCTCGAACACCGGGGAGCTGTTTTTT. The rearrangement uses TRBV5-8 and TRBJ2-2; possibly TRBD1 for D (6 bases). The V end lost 4 bases, the J end lost 0 bases, and 13 bases lay between the germline ends. The CDR3 extends over 16 amino acids. Germline CDR1 reads SGHTS; CDR2 reads YDEGEE.

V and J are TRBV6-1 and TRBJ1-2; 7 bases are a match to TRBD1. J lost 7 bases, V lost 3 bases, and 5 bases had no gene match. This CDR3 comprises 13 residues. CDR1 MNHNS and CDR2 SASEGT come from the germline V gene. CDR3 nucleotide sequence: TGTGCCAGCAGTGAGACAGGGATTCGTGGCTACACCTTC. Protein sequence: CASSETGIRGYTF.

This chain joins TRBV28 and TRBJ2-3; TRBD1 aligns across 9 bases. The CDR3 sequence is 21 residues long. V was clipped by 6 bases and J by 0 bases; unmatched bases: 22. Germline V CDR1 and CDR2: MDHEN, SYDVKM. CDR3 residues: CASSSFWDRETSWTSTDTQYF. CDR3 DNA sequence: TGTGCCAGCAGCTCTTTTTGGGACAGGGAAACTAGCTGGACTAGCACAGATACGCAGTATTTT.

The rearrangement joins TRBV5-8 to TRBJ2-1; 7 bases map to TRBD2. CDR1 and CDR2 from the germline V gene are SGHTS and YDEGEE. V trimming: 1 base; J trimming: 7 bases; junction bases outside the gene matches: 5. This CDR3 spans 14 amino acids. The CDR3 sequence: CASSLSPSGNEQFF. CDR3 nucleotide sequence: TGTGCCAGCAGCTTGAGCCCTAGCGGTAATGAGCAGTTCTTC.

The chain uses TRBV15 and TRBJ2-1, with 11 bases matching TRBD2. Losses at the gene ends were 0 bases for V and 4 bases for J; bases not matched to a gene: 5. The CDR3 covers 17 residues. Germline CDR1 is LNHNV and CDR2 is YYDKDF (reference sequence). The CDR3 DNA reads TGTGCCACCAGCAGAGATCTTCTAGCGGGGGGTTACAATGAGCAGTTCTTC. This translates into CATSRDLLAGGYNEQFF.

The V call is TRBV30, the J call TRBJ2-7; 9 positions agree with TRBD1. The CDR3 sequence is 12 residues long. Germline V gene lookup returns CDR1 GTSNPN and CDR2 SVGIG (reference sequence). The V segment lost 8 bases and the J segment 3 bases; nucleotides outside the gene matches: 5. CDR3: CAGGTGRYEQYF. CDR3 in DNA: TGTGCCGGCGGGACAGGGCGCTACGAGCAGTACTTC.

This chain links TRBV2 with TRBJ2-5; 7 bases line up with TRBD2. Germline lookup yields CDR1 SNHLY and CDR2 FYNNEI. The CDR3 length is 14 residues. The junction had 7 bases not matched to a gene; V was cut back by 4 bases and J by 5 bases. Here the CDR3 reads CASSGGGGGETQYF. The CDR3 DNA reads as TGTGCCAGCAGTGGTGGTGGGGGGGGTGAGACCCAGTACTTC.

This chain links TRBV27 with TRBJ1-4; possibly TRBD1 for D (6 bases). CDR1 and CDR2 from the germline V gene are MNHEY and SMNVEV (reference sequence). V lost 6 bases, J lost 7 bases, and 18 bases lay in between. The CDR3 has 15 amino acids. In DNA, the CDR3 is TGTGCCAGCAGAGTCAGGGGAGCTCTTGGTGAAAAACTGTTTTTT. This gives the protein CASRVRGALGEKLFF. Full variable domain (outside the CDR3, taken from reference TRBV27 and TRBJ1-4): EAQVTQNPRYLITVTGKKLTVTCSQNMNHEYMSWYRQDPGLGLRQIYYSMNVEVTDKGDVPEGYKVSRKEKRNFPLILESPSPNQTSLYFCASRVRGALGEKLFFGSGTQLSVL.